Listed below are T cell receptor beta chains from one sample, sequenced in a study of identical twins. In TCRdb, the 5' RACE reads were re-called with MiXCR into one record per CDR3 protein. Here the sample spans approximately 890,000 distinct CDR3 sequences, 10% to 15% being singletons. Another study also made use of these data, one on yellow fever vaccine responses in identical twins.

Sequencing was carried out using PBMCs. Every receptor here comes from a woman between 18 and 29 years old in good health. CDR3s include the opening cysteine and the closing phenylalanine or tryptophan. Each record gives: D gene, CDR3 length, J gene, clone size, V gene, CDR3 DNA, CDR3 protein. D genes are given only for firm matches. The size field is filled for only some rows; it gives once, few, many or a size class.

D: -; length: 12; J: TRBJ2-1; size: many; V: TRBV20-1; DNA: TGCAGTGCTAGGGAAGAATACAATGAGCAGTTCTTC; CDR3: CSAREEYNEQFF
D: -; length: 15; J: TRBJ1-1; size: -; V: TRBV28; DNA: TGTGCCAGCAGTTTATTCGGGGCCGGGGGCACTGAAGCTTTCTTT; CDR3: CASSLFGAGGTEAFF
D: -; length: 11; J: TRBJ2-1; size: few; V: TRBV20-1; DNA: TGCACTCCGGGGCACCAGGGTGAGCAGTTCTTC; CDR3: CTPGHQGEQFF
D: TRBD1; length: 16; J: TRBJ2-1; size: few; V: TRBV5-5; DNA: TGTGCCAGCAGCTATCCTGGACAGGGGCCCTACAATGAGCAGTTCTTC; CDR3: CASSYPGQGPYNEQFF
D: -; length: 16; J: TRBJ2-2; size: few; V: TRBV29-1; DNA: TGCAGCGTTGAAGATGCCGAGGACGGGACGAGCGGGGAGCTGTTTTTT; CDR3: CSVEDAEDGTSGELFF
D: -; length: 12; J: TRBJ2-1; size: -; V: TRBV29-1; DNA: TGCAGCGTTGCCCCAGGGCTGGATGAGCAGTTCTTC; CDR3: CSVAPGLDEQFF
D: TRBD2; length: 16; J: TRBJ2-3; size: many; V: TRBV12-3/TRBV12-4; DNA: TGTGCCAGCAGTCTAACAGCGGGGCTTGGCACAGATACGCAGTATTTT; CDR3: CASSLTAGLGTDTQYF
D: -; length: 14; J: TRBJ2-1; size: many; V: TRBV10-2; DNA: TGCGCCAGCAGTGAGTCTGGACCAACGAATCGGCAGTTCTTC; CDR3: CASSESGPTNRQFF
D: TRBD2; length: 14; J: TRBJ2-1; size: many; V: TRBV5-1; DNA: TGCGCCAGCGGGCCTAGCGGGGGGCCCTCTGAGCAGTTCTTC; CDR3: CASGPSGGPSEQFF
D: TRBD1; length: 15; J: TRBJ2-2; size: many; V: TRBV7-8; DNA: TGTGCCAGCAGCTTAGCACAGGGGGGCACCGGGGAGCTGTTTTTT; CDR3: CASSLAQGGTGELFF
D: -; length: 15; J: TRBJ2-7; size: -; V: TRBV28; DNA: TGTGCCAGCAGTTTTTCGGGAGAGAGGATCCACGAGCAGTACTTC; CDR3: CASSFSGERIHEQYF
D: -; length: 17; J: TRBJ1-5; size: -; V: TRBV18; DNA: TGTGCCAGCTCACCATCGGTCTGGTCAGATAGCAATCAGCCCCAGCATTTT; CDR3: CASSPSVWSDSNQPQHF
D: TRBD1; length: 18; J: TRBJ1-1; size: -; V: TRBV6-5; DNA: TGTGCCAGCAGTTACCGCTCAGCAGGGGGCCTGGGGAACACTGAAGCTTTCTTT; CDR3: CASSYRSAGGLGNTEAFF
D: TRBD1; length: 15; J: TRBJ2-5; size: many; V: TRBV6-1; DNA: TGTGCCAGCAGCCCCTGGACAGGGGAGAGCGAGACCCAGTACTTC; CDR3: CASSPWTGESETQYF
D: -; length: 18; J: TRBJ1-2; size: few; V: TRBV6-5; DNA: TGTGCCAGCAGTTCCTTCCAACGGGACACCCGGGCGACCTATGGCTACACCTTC; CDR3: CASSSFQRDTRATYGYTF
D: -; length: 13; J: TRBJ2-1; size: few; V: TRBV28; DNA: TGTGCCAGCGGGCATGGCAGCTACAATGAGCAGTTCTTC; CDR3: CASGHGSYNEQFF
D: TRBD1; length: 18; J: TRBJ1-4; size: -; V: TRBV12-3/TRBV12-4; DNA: TGTGCCAGCAGTCCAGATACGGACAGGGGGCAATCTAATGAAAAACTGTTTTTT; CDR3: CASSPDTDRGQSNEKLFF
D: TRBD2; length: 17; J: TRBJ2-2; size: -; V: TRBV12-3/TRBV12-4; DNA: TGTGCCAGCAGCCGGACTAGCGGGAGGGTTCCCACCGGGGAGCTGTTTTTT; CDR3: CASSRTSGRVPTGELFF
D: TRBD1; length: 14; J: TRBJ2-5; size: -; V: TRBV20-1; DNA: TGCAGTGCTCCAACCGGGACAGGCATAGAGACCCAGTACTTC; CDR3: CSAPTGTGIETQYF
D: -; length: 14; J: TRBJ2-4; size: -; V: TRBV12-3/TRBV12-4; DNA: TGTGCCAGCCGACAGGAACTAGCCAAAAACATTCAGTACTTC; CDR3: CASRQELAKNIQYF